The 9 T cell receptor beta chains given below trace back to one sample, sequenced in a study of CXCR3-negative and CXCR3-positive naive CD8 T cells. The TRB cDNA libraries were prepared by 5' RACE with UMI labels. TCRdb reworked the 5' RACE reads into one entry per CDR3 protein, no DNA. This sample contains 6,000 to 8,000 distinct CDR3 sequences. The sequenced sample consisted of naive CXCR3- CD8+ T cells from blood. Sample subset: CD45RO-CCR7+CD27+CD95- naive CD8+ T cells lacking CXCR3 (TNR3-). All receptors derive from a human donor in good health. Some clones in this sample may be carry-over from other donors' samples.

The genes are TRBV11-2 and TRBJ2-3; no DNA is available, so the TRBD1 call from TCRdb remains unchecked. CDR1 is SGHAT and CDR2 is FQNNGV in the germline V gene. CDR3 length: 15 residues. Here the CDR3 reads CASSSLTGPADTQYF.

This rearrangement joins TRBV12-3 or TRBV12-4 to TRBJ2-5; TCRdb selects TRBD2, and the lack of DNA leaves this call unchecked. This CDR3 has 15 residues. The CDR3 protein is CASTKTSGAQETQYF.

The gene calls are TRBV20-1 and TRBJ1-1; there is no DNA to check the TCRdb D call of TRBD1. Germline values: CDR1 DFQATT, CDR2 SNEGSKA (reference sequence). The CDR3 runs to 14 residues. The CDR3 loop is CSARDRGRVTEAFF.

CDR3 sequence: CDSSYTGVTEAFF. This rearrangement joins TRBV11-2 to TRBJ1-1; the TCRdb D gene call, TRBD1, has no DNA to confirm it. Looked up from germline, CDR1 is SGHAT and CDR2 is FQNNGV. The CDR3 sequence is 13 residues long.

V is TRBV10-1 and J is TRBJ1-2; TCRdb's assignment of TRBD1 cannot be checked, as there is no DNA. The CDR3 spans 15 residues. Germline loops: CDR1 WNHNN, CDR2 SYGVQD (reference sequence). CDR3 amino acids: CASSDRGQPNYGYTF.

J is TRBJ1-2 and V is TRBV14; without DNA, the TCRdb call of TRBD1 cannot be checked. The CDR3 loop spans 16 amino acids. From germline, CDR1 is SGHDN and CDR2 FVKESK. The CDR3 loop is CASSQDDAGGADGYTF.

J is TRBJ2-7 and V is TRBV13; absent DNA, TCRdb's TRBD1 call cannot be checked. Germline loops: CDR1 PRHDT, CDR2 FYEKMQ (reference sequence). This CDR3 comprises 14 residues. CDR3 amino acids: CASSQGTVSYEQYF.

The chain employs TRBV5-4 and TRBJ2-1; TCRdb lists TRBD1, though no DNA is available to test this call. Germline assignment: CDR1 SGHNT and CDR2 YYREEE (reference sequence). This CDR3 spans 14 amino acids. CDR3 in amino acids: CASSPGQTYNEQFF.

The CDR3 is CASSYWTVNQPQHF. The chain is built from TRBV6-2 or TRBV6-3 and TRBJ1-5. The CDR3 spans 14 residues. Germline V gene sequence: CDR1 MNHEY, CDR2 SVGEGT.